These T cell receptor beta chains were read from a single sample in a study of cytomegalovirus exposure and HLA in healthy donors. TCRdb keeps only in-frame clones here, not all; method: immunoSEQ multiplex PCR. The sample lists some 150,000 clones, roughly 80% seen once, with 1.5% in the top ten. Sequenced input: PBMCs. These receptors were obtained from a man aged 35-49 years in good health and CMV-seronegative. Both conserved end residues are part of each CDR3. D genes are given only for firm matches. Part of the rows lack a size; the others show once, few, many or a class for expanded clones.

size	V	J	length	D	CDR3	DNA
-	TRBV7-2	TRBJ1-1	14	TRBD1	CASSPGTGGTEAFF	TGTGCCAGCAGCCCTGGGACAGGGGGCACTGAAGCTTTCTTT
few	TRBV7-2	TRBJ2-7	18	TRBD2	CASSLVVASGGLPYEQYF	TGTGCCAGCAGCTTAGTGGTGGCTAGCGGGGGTCTACCGTACGAGCAGTACTTC
once	TRBV18	TRBJ1-6	17	-	CASSPAAPGQGDLALHF	TGTGCCAGCTCTCCAGCCGCACCCGGGCAGGGCGATTTGGCCCTCCACTTT
-	TRBV7-9	TRBJ1-6	14	-	CASSDSSYNSPLHF	TGTGCCAGCAGCGACAGCTCCTATAATTCACCCCTCCACTTT
-	TRBV7-9	TRBJ2-7	12	-	CSSSSTGYEQYF	TGTTCCAGCAGCTCTACAGGCTACGAGCAGTACTTC
once	TRBV28	TRBJ2-5	16	TRBD1	CASSSSGTGRSVTQYF	TGTGCCAGCAGTTCCTCCGGGACAGGGAGAAGTGTGACCCAGTACTTC
-	TRBV29-1	TRBJ2-4	13	TRBD2	CSVATRLATNQYF	TGCAGCGTTGCGACGCGACTAGCGACCAATCAGTACTTC
-	TRBV7-2	TRBJ2-7	14	TRBD1	CARTGTGQSYEQYF	TGTGCCAGAACCGGGACAGGTCAATCCTACGAGCAGTACTTC
-	TRBV15	TRBJ1-2	15	-	CATSRVRQGSSGYTF	TGTGCCACCAGCAGAGTCCGGCAGGGATCGTCTGGCTACACCTTC
-	TRBV4-1	TRBJ2-3	15	TRBD2	CASSQKAGGLDTQYF	TGCGCCAGCAGCCAAAAAGCGGGGGGGCTAGATACGCAGTATTTT
-	TRBV5-8	TRBJ2-1	17	TRBD2	CASSSGEGAIIVGEQFF	TGTGCCAGCAGCTCCGGGGAGGGTGCAATAATCGTCGGTGAGCAGTTCTTC
-	TRBV19	TRBJ2-3	14	-	CASSPSRGSDTQYF	TGTGCCAGTAGTCCCTCCCGGGGTTCAGATACGCAGTATTTT
-	TRBV6-5	TRBJ1-5	13	-	CASTPQGSGPQHF	TGTGCCAGCACCCCACAGGGTTCGGGGCCCCAGCATTTT
-	TRBV7-2	TRBJ1-1	14	-	CASSLDDSRLRAFF	TGTGCCAGCAGCTTAGATGACAGTCGACTTAGGGCTTTCTTT
-	TRBV18	TRBJ2-7	12	-	CASSVQGNEQYF	TGTGCCAGCTCAGTACAGGGTAACGAGCAGTACTTC
once	TRBV11-3	TRBJ2-5	15	-	CASSLKSGFQETQYF	TGTGCCAGCAGCTTAAAGTCGGGGTTCCAAGAGACCCAGTACTTC
-	TRBV30	TRBJ1-4	14	-	CAWSDFSGVAKLFF	TGTGCCTGGAGTGACTTTTCCGGGGTAGCAAAACTGTTTTTT
once	TRBV2	TRBJ2-1	15	TRBD1	CASSGATGRGNEQFF	TGTGCCAGCAGTGGGGCGACAGGGAGAGGCAATGAGCAGTTCTTC
-	TRBV19	TRBJ1-1	18	-	CASSIDARRALLNTEAFF	TGTGCCAGTAGTATAGATGCGCGCAGGGCCCTGTTGAACACTGAAGCTTTCTTT
-	TRBV28	TRBJ2-1	18	TRBD2	CASSSGRLAALSDNEQFF	TGTGCCAGCAGTTCTGGACGACTAGCGGCGCTATCCGACAATGAGCAGTTCTTC
-	TRBV9	TRBJ1-1	15	-	CASSVRAGAGAEAFF	TGTGCCAGCAGCGTAAGGGCAGGGGCCGGGGCTGAAGCTTTCTTT
-	TRBV4-3	TRBJ1-2	15	TRBD1	CASSQETGKNYGYTF	TGCGCCAGCAGCCAAGAGACAGGGAAAAACTATGGCTACACCTTC
-	TRBV4-3	TRBJ2-1	16	-	CASSQGTDSPYNEQFF	TGCGCCAGCAGCCAAGGGACAGATTCTCCCTACAATGAGCAGTTCTTC
-	TRBV7-8	TRBJ2-6	15	-	CASSSLLSGANVLTF	TGTGCCAGCAGTTCACTTTTGTCTGGGGCCAACGTCCTGACTTTC
-	TRBV11-2	TRBJ2-5	15	-	CASSPDSQTLATQYF	TGTGCCAGCAGCCCGGACAGCCAAACCTTAGCGACCCAGTACTTC
-	TRBV7-2	TRBJ2-7	15	TRBD1	CASSLRQGIFSEQYF	TGTGCCAGCAGCTTACGACAGGGAATATTCTCCGAGCAGTACTTC
-	TRBV18	TRBJ1-1	14	-	CASSPGGENTEAFF	TGTGCCAGCTCACCAGGGGGCGAGAACACTGAAGCTTTCTTT
-	TRBV25-1	TRBJ2-5	11	-	CASSEGGTQYF	TGTGCCAGCAGTGAGGGGGGGACCCAGTACTTC
-	TRBV30	TRBJ2-7	13	-	CAWSPGVPGEQYF	TGTGCCTGGAGCCCCGGGGTGCCCGGCGAGCAGTACTTC
-	TRBV7-6	TRBJ2-5	13	TRBD1	CASSSPGQGDPYF	TGTGCCAGCAGCTCACCTGGACAGGGCGATCCGTACTTC
-	TRBV29-1	TRBJ1-2	17	TRBD1	CSVEDRRGQGRPYGYTF	TGCAGCGTTGAAGATCGAAGGGGACAGGGGCGACCCTATGGCTACACCTTC
-	TRBV7-2	TRBJ1-1	14	TRBD1	CASSLSQGDTEAFF	TGTGCCAGCAGCTTAAGCCAGGGGGACACTGAAGCTTTCTTT
once	TRBV7-8	TRBJ1-6	15	-	CASSWMGQGTSPLHF	TGTGCCAGCAGCTGGATGGGTCAGGGTACTTCACCCCTCCACTTT